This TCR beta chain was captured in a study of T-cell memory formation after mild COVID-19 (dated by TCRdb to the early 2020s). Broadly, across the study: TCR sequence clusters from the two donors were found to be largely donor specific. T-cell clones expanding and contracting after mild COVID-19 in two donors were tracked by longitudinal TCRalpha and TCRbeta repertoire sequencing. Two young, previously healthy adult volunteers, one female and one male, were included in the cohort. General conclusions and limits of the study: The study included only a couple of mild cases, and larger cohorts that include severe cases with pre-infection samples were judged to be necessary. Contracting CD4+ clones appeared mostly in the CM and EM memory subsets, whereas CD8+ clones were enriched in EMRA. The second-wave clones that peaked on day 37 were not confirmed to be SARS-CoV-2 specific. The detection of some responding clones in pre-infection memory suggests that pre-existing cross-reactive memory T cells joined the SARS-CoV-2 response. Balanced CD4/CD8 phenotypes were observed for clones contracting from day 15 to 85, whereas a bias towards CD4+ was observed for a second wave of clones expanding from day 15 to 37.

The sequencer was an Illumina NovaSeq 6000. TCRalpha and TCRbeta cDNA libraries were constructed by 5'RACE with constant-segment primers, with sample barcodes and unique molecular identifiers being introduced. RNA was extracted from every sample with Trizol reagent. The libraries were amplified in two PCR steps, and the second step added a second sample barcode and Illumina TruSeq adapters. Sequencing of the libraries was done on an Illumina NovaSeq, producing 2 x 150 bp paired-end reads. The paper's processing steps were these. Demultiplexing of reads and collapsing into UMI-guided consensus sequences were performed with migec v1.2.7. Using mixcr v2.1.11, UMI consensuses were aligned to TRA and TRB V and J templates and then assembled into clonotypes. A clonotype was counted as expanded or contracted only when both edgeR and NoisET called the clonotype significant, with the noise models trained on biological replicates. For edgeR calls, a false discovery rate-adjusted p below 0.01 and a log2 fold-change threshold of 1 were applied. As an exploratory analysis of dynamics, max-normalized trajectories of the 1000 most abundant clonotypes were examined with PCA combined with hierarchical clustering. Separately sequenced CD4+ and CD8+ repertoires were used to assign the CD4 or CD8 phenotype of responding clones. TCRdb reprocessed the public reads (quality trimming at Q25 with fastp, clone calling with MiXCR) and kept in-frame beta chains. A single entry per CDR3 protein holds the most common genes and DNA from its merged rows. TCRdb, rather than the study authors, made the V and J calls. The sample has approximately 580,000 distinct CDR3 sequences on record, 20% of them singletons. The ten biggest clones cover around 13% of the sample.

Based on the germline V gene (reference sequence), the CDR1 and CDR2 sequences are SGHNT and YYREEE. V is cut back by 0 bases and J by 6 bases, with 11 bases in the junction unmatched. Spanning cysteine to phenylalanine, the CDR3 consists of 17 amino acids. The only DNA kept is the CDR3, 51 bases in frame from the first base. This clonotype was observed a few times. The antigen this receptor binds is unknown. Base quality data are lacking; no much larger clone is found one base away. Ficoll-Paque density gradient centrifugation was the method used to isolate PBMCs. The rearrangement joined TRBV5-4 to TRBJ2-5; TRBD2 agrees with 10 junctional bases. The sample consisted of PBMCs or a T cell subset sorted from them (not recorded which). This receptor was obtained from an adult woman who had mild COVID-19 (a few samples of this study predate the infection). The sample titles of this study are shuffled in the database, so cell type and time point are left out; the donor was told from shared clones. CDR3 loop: CASSLGLAGRSPKTQYF. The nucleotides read TGTGCCAGCAGCTTGGGACTAGCGGGCCGATCACCAAAGACCCAGTACTTC.